These 29 T cell receptor beta chains were sequenced from one sample in a study of CD8 T cells in ankylosing spondylitis. TCRdb independently ran MiXCR on the 5' RACE reads; one entry per CDR3 protein. This sample carries around 250,000 distinct CDR3 sequences, roughly a third of them seen once, and the ten largest clones take around 4.5%. Sequencing was carried out using blood, either unsorted or a sorted T cell fraction (not recorded which). All receptors come from a male donor with ankylosing spondylitis or in good health (not recorded which).

The sample holds a few counts of this clonotype. V and J are TRBV28 and TRBJ1-5; no firm D call. There are 12 residues in the CDR3. V gave up 5 bases and J gave up 3 bases, with 5 bases separating them. Germline CDR1 and CDR2: MDHEN and SYDVKM. The CDR3 DNA is TGTGCCAGCAGTATTCTCAATCAGCCCCAGCATTTT. This gives the protein CASSILNQPQHF.

The chain uses TRBV6-2 or TRBV6-3 and TRBJ2-3, with D perhaps matching TRBD2 (6 bases). The CDR3 runs to 14 residues. V lost 3 bases to trimming and J lost 6 bases, with 13 bases between them. Germline loops: CDR1 MNHEY, CDR2 SVGEGT. Here the CDR3 reads CASSYSTREDTQYF. The CDR3, as DNA: TGTGCCAGCAGTTATAGTACTCGGGAGGATACGCAGTATTTT.

CDR3 residues: CASSRGDRSNTEAFF. CDR3 in DNA: TGTGCCAGCAGCCGCGGGGACCGTTCGAACACTGAAGCTTTCTTT. J is TRBJ1-1 and V is TRBV3-1; D possibly corresponds to TRBD1 (5 bases). Germline V gene sequence: CDR1 LGHDT, CDR2 YNNKEL (reference sequence). Between the trimmed V and J ends, which lost 4 bases and 1 base, there was a span of 13 bases. The CDR3 loop spans 15 amino acids.

This clonotype was found a few times. J is TRBJ2-2 and V is TRBV29-1; D may be TRBD1 or TRBD2 (6 bases each). This CDR3 contains 11 residues. The germline gives CDR1 SQVTM, CDR2 ANQGSEA. Trimming left V 6 bases short and J 7 bases short, with 9 bases between. The CDR3 region has the DNA TGCAGCGTGGAGGGGGTCGGGGAGCTGTTTTTT. It specifies CSVEGVGELFF.

The chain recombines TRBV12-3 or TRBV12-4 with TRBJ1-2, with a tentative D call TRBD1 (5 bases). The CDR3 length is 13 residues. V lost 6 bases, J lost 4 bases, and 12 bases lay in between. CDR3 region: CASSSPGSYGYTF. The DNA for the CDR3 is TGTGCCAGCAGCTCTCCAGGGTCCTATGGCTACACCTTC.

The genes are TRBV20-1 and TRBJ2-1; TRBD1 matches at 9 bases. V gave up 7 bases and J gave up 7 bases; unmatched junction bases: 17. Germline V lookup: CDR1 DFQATT, CDR2 SNEGSKA (reference sequence). The CDR3 extends over 16 amino acids. The CDR3: CSVAGTGYFVRNEQFF. In DNA form, the CDR3 reads TGCAGTGTAGCCGGGACAGGGTATTTTGTAAGGAATGAGCAGTTCTTC.

This clonotype was picked up a small number of times. The CDR3 reads CASRRQRGGRDEQFF. The CDR3 DNA reads as TGTGCCAGCAGACGCCAGAGGGGGGGGCGCGATGAGCAGTTCTTC. The chain uses TRBV28 and TRBJ2-1; D might be TRBD2 (7 bases). Germline loops: CDR1 MDHEN, CDR2 SYDVKM. V was pared by 6 bases and J by 8 bases, with 20 bases between. The CDR3 has 15 amino acids. Full variable domain (outside the CDR3, taken from reference TRBV28 and TRBJ2-1): DVKVTQSSRYLVKRTGEKVFLECVQDMDHENMFWYRQDPGLGLRLIYFSYDVKMKEKGDIPEGYSVSREKKERFSLILESASTNQTSMYLCASRRQRGGRDEQFFGPGTRLTVL.

This clonotype was counted only a few times. The V and J genes are TRBV29-1 and TRBJ1-5; 10 nucleotides agree with TRBD1. This CDR3 comprises 13 residues. V shed 6 bases, J shed 7 bases, and the junction held 6 bases outside the gene matches. Germline V gene lookup returns CDR1 SQVTM and CDR2 ANQGSEA. CDR3 loop: CSVGQGVGQPQHF. The CDR3, as DNA: TGCAGCGTAGGACAGGGGGTAGGGCAGCCCCAGCATTTT.

This clonotype has a handful of counts. This chain joins TRBV10-2 and TRBJ2-3, with a possible D match to TRBD1 (5 bases). CDR3 size: 13 residues. Trimming cost V 10 bases and J 3 bases, with 14 bases left between them. Germline CDR1 reads WSHSY; CDR2 reads SAAADI. The CDR3 region has the DNA TGCGCCACCACCCCCAAGGGGACAGATACGCAGTATTTT. Protein product: CATTPKGTDTQYF.

J is TRBJ2-7 and V is TRBV19; D uncertain. From germline, CDR1 is LNHDA and CDR2 SQIVND (reference sequence). The CDR3 consists of 12 residues. Trimming took off 7 bases at V and 3 bases at J, with 10 bases between the two ends. The CDR3: CASKENFYEQYF. The CDR3 DNA reads as TGTGCCAGTAAGGAGAACTTCTACGAGCAGTACTTC. Full variable domain (missing parts from reference TRBV19 and TRBJ2-7): DGGITQSPKYLFRKEGQNVTLSCEQNLNHDAMYWYRQDPGQGLRLIYYSQIVNDFQKGDIAEGYSVSREKKESFPLTVTSAQKNPTAFYLCASKENFYEQYFGPGTRLTVT.

The V and J genes are TRBV20-1 and TRBJ2-5; D gene unclear. The CDR3 runs to 14 residues. Germline CDR1 DFQATT, CDR2 SNEGSKA (reference sequence). V was clipped by 0 bases and J by 4 bases, with 12 bases between them. This chain's CDR3 is CSARDGRVVETQYF. The CDR3 region has the DNA TGCAGTGCTAGAGATGGGCGAGTTGTAGAGACCCAGTACTTC.

The chain is built from TRBV7-9 and TRBJ2-2; maybe TRBD1 (6 bases). The CDR3 is 13 amino acids. Looked up from germline, CDR1 is SEHNR and CDR2 is FQNEAQ (reference sequence). V lost 4 bases and J lost 6, with 9 bases in between. CDR3 bases: TGTGCCAGCAGCTCAGGGGTTCCCGGGGAGCTGTTTTTT. It encodes CASSSGVPGELFF.

This sequence joins TRBV9 and TRBJ2-7, with 7 bases matching TRBD1. CDR1 and CDR2 from the germline V gene are SGDLS and YYNGEE. The trim removed 4 bases at V and 0 bases at J, leaving 10 bases unmatched. The CDR3 extends over 16 amino acids. The CDR3 nucleotides read TGTGCCAGCAGCTCAGGTACAGGGGTCGGCTCCTACGAGCAGTACTTC. Residues: CASSSGTGVGSYEQYF. Full variable domain (remainder filled in from reference TRBV9 and TRBJ2-7): DSGVTQTPKHLITATGQRVTLRCSPRSGDLSVYWYQQSLDQGLQFLIQYYNGEERAKGNILERFSAQQFPDLHSELNLSSLELGDSALYFCASSSGTGVGSYEQYFGPGTRLTVT.

The rearrangement links TRBV12-3 or TRBV12-4 to TRBJ2-6; possibly TRBD1 for D (6 bases). Trimming stripped 8 bases from V and 4 bases from J, with 12 bases between. The length of the CDR3 is 14 residues. CDR3 region: CASQRTDGANVLTF. CDR3 coding DNA: TGTGCCAGCCAACGGACAGACGGGGCCAACGTCCTGACTTTC.

V is TRBV12-3 or TRBV12-4 and J is TRBJ1-2; perhaps TRBD1 as D (5 bases). The CDR3 is made up of 15 amino acids. The germline V and J ends were trimmed by 5 bases and 6 bases, with 19 bases remaining between them. The CDR3: CASSILSGTHDGYTF. The DNA of the CDR3 is TGTGCCAGCAGTATACTCTCCGGGACCCATGATGGCTACACCTTC.

The sample holds a few counts of this clonotype. This chain links TRBV20-1 with TRBJ2-4, with TRBD2 as a possible D gene (6 bases). Germline V gene sequence: CDR1 DFQATT, CDR2 SNEGSKA (reference sequence). The length of the CDR3 is 15 residues. V shed 3 bases and J shed 5 bases, with 17 bases lying between them. The CDR3 protein is CSASSGKWEENIQYF. CDR3 DNA sequence: TGCAGTGCTAGTTCGGGGAAGTGGGAGGAAAACATTCAGTACTTC.

The gene calls are TRBV29-1 and TRBJ1-1; unclear D gene. The ends were cut back, 4 bases at V and 5 bases at J, with 11 bases in the middle. The CDR3 length is 12 residues. The germline V gene encodes CDR1 SQVTM and CDR2 ANQGSEA. CDR3 loop: CSVVHFGTEAFF. The CDR3 bases are TGCAGCGTTGTGCACTTCGGGACTGAAGCTTTCTTT.

In its sample, this clonotype was seen a few times. No conserved phenylalanine or tryptophan is present at the end of the CDR3, so a read error is the likely explanation. No DNA is shown, since the ends of the CDR3 on it are uncertain; the CDR3 is the one TCRdb lists. The chain couples TRBV29-1 to TRBJ2-1; whether TRBD1, the table's D call, matches the DNA was not checked. Germline V gene sequence: CDR1 SQVTM, CDR2 ANQGSEA. The CDR3 is 12 amino acids in total, end residues counted. The CDR3 here is CSVEDGPGPLWI.

The table lists this clonotype with a count of one. One end of the junction does not line up with germline, which may come from a read error. The chain couples TRBV5-5 to TRBJ2-1; D gene uncertain. CDR1 is SGHKS, CDR2 YYEKEE, per germline (reference sequence). This CDR3 has 15 residues. The CDR3 spells CASRAIPLGRNEEFF. Here the CDR3 DNA reads TGTGCCAGCAGGGCTATCCCTTTAGGCCGCAATGAGGAGTTCTTC.

The chain employs TRBV28 and TRBJ1-5; 7 nucleotides match TRBD1. Germline V gene lookup returns CDR1 MDHEN and CDR2 SYDVKM. J lost 2 bases, V lost 4 bases, and 8 bases had no gene match. The CDR3 spans 16 residues. DNA for the CDR3: TGTGCCAGCAGTTCCAATACAGACAGGGGCAATCAGCCCCAGCATTTT. It translates to CASSSNTDRGNQPQHF.

This clonotype showed up just a few times. V gene TRBV20-1 combines with J gene TRBJ1-1, with D hard to call. Trimming pared 5 bases from V and 0 bases from J, leaving 7 bases between. There are 12 residues in the CDR3. Germline-derived CDR1 and CDR2 are DFQATT and SNEGSKA (reference sequence). In DNA form, the CDR3 reads TGCAGTGCTTACGGAATGAACACTGAAGCTTTCTTT. This sequence encodes CSAYGMNTEAFF.

This clonotype was observed a handful of times. The V call is TRBV20-1, the J call TRBJ2-2, with D possibly TRBD2 on 5 matching bases. Germline CDR1 reads DFQATT; CDR2 reads SNEGSKA (reference sequence). V was shortened by 0 bases and J by 0 bases, with 11 bases between the two germline ends. This CDR3 has 16 residues. CDR3 amino acids: CSARDVAGPNTGELFF. The CDR3 DNA reads as TGCAGTGCTAGAGATGTGGCGGGTCCGAACACCGGGGAGCTGTTTTTT.

The chain combines TRBV10-2 with TRBJ2-1; 7 bases match TRBD1. Germline loops: CDR1 WSHSY, CDR2 SAAADI. This CDR3 contains 17 residues. V dropped 2 bases and J dropped 0; count of bases not matched to a gene: 7. Here the CDR3 reads CASSEESRDSSYNEQFF. In DNA form, the CDR3 reads TGCGCCAGCAGTGAGGAGAGCCGGGACAGCTCCTACAATGAGCAGTTCTTC.

This clonotype came up many times. V gene TRBV20-1 combines with J gene TRBJ1-5; D not certain. This CDR3 is built from 14 residues. V shed 4 bases and J shed 0 bases, with 10 bases lying between them. CDR1 and CDR2 from the germline V gene are DFQATT and SNEGSKA (reference sequence). CDR3 sequence reads: CSATPAYSNQPQHF. The CDR3 DNA follows: TGCAGTGCTACCCCTGCTTATAGCAATCAGCCCCAGCATTTT.

This clonotype has a count of ten or more. The rearrangement uses TRBV29-1 and TRBJ2-1, with a tentative D call TRBD1 (6 bases). Deletions cut 7 bases from V and 7 bases from J, with 11 bases between. The germline V gene has CDR1 SQVTM and CDR2 ANQGSEA. This CDR3 contains 11 residues. The CDR3 bases are TGCAGCGCCGGCAGGGGAAATGAGCAGTTCTTC. Translating gives CSAGRGNEQFF.

This clonotype was seen only a few times. The genes are TRBV12-3 or TRBV12-4 and TRBJ1-2; 9 bases map to TRBD1. Unmatched junction bases numbered 9, after V lost 6 bases and J lost 7 bases. The CDR3 loop spans 14 amino acids. The DNA for the CDR3 is TGTGCCAGCAGACTCCCGGGACAGGGCTCTGGCTACACCTTC. The encoded protein is CASRLPGQGSGYTF.

This clonotype was seen more than once but under ten times. The chain employs TRBV15 and TRBJ2-2; D may be TRBD2 (6 bases). The germline V gene encodes CDR1 LNHNV and CDR2 YYDKDF (reference sequence). The CDR3 has 13 amino acids. Trimming shortened V by 8 bases and J by 2 bases, and 9 bases separated the two germline ends. The CDR3 DNA is TGTGCCACCGGAGGGCTAAACACCGGGGAGCTGTTTTTT. Translation gives CATGGLNTGELFF.

The chain combines TRBV5-3 with TRBJ1-5, with 10 bases that match TRBD1. TRBV5-3 is an ORF, with its function uncertain. The J segment lost 3 bases and the V segment lost 0 bases, leaving 3 bases of the junction unmatched. The CDR3 has 16 residues. Here the CDR3 DNA reads TGTGCCAGAAGCTTGGGGGACAGGGGTTACAATCAGCCCCAGCATTTT. As protein: CARSLGDRGYNQPQHF.

The gene calls are TRBV29-1 and TRBJ1-6; D remains ambiguous. This CDR3 has 13 amino acids. Germline V gene lookup returns CDR1 SQVTM and CDR2 ANQGSEA. The V end was cut by 4 bases, the J end by 9 bases, with 13 bases between. CDR3: CSVVGVPGSPLHF. The DNA for the CDR3 is TGCAGCGTTGTTGGGGTACCTGGTTCACCCCTCCACTTT.